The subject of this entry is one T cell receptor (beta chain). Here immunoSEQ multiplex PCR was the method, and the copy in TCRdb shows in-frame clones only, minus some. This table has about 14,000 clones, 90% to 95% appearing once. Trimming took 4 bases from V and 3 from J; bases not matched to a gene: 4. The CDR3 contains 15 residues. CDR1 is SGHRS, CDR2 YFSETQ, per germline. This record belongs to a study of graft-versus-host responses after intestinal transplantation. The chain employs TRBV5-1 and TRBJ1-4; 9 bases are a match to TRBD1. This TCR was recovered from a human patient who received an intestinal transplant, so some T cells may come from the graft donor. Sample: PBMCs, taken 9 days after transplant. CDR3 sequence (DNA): TGCGCCAGCAGCCCGAGGACAGGGGCTAATGAAAAACTGTTTTTT. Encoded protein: CASSPRTGANEKLFF.